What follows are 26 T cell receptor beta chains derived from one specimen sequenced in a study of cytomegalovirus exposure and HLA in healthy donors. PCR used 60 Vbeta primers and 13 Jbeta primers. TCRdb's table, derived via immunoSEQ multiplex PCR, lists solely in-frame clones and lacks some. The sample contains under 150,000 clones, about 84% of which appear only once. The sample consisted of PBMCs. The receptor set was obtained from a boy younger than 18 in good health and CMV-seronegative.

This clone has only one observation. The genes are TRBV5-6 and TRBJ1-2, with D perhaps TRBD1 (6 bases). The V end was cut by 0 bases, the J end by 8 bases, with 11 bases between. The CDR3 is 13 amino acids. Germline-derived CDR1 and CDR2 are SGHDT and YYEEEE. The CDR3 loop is CASSLAGAIGYTF. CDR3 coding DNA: TGTGCCAGCAGCTTGGCAGGGGCAATCGGCTACACCTTC.

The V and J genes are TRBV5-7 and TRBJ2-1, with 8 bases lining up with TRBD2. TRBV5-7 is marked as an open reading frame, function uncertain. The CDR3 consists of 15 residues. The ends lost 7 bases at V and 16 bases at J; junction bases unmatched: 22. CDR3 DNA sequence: TGTGCCAGCCCGAAGTATAATAGCGGGAATAGTTGCCGTTTCTTC. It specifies CASPKYNSGNSCRFF.

DNA for the CDR3: TGTGCCACCAGCAGAGACCTGACAACCTATGGCTACACCTTC. It encodes CATSRDLTTYGYTF. The chain joins TRBV15 to TRBJ1-2, with unresolved D. CDR1 LNHNV and CDR2 YYDKDF come from the germline V gene (reference sequence). Between the trimmed V and J ends, which lost 0 bases and 4 bases, there was a span of 9 bases. The CDR3 totals 14 residues.

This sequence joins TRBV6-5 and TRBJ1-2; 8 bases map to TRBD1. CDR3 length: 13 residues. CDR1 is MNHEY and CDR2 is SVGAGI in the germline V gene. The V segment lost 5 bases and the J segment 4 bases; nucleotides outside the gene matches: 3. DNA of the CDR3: TGTGCCAGCAGTGCCGGACAGGGCTATGGCTACACCTTC. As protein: CASSAGQGYGYTF.

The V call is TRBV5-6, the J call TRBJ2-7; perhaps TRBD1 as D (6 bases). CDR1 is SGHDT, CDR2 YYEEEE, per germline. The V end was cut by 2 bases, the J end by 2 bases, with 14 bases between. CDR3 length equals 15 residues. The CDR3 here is CASSFVRGQPYEQYF. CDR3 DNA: TGTGCCAGCAGCTTTGTGAGAGGACAGCCCTACGAGCAGTACTTC.

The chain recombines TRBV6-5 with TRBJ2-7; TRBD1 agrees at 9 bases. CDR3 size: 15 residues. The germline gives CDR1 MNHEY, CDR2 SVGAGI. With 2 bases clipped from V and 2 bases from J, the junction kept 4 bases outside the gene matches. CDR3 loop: CASSYTGTGTYEQYF. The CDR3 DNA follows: TGTGCCAGCAGTTACACCGGGACAGGGACCTACGAGCAGTACTTC.

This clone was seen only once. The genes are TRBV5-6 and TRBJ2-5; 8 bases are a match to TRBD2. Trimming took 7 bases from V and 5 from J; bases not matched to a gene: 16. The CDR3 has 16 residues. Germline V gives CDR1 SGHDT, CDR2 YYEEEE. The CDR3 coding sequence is TGTGCCAGCTCCCCACGGGGCGGGAGGTCATGGGAGACCCAGTACTTC. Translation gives CASSPRGGRSWETQYF.

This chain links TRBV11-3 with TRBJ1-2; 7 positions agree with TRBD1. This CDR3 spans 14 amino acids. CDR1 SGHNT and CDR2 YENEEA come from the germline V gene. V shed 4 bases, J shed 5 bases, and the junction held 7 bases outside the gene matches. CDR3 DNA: TGTGCCAGCAGCTACGGACAGGCCTATTATGGCTACACCTTC. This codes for CASSYGQAYYGYTF.

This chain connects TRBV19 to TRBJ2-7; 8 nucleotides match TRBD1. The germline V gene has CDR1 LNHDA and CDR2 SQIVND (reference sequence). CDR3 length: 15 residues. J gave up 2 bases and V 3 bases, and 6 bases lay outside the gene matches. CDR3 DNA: TGTGCCAGTAGTATGGGGCAGGGGGCCCCCTACGAGCAGTACTTC. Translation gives CASSMGQGAPYEQYF.

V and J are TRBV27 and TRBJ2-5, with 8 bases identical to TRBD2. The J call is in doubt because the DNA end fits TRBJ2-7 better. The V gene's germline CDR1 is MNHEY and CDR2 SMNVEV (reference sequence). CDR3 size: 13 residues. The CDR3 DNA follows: TGTGCCAGCGGTGGACTAGCCTACCACGAGCAGTACTTC. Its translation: CASGGLAYHEQYF.

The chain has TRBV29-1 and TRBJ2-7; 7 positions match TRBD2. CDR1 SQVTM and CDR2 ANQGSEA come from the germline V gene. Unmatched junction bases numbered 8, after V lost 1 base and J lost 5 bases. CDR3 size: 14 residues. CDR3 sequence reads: CSVEGLSGSDEQYF. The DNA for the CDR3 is TGCAGCGTTGAAGGCCTTAGCGGGTCTGACGAGCAGTACTTC.

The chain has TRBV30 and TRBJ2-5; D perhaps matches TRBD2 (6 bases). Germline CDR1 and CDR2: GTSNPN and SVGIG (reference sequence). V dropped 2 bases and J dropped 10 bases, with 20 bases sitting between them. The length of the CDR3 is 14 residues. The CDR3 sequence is CAWSPGMGGVVQYF. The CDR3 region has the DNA TGTGCCTGGAGTCCCGGGATGGGGGGAGTTGTCCAGTACTTC.

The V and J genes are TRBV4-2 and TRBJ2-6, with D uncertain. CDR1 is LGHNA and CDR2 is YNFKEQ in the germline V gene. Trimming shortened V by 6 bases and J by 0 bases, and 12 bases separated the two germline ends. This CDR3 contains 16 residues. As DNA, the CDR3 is TGTGCCAGCAGTAACCCCACTGGCTCTGGGGCCAACGTCCTGACTTTC. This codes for CASSNPTGSGANVLTF.

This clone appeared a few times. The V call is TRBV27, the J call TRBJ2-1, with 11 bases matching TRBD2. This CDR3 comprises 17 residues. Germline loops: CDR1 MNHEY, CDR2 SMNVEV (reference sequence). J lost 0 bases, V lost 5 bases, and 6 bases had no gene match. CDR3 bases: TGTGCCAGCAGTCCCTTAGCGGGAGGGCCCTCCTACAATGAGCAGTTCTTC. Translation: CASSPLAGGPSYNEQFF.

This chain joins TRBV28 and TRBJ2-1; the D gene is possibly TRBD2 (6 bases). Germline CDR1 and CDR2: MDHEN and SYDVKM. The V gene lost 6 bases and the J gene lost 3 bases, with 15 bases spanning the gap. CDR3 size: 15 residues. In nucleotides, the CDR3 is TGTGCCAGCAGCGCCGCCTCCGGGGGCTACAATGAGCAGTTCTTC. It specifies CASSAASGGYNEQFF.

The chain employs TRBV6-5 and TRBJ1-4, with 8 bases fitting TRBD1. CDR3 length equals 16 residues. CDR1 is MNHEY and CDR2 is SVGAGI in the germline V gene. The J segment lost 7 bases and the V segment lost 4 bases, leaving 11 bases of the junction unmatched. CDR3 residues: CASSFETTGEAEKLFF. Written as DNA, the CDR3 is TGTGCCAGCAGTTTTGAAACGACAGGGGAGGCTGAAAAACTGTTTTTT.

This chain's CDR3 is CSAGTSGGTQYF. Here the CDR3 DNA reads TGCAGCGCCGGGACTTCTGGGGGGACCCAGTACTTC. The rearrangement joins TRBV29-1 to TRBJ2-5; a weak D match, TRBD2 (6 bases). The germline V gene encodes CDR1 SQVTM and CDR2 ANQGSEA. The V end was cut by 7 bases, the J end by 7 bases, with 16 bases between. The CDR3 extends over 12 amino acids.

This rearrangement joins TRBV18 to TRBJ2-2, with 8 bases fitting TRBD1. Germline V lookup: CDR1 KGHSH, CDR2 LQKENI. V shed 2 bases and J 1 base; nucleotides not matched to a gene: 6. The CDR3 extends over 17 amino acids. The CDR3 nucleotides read TGTGCCAGCTCACCATCCGGGACAGGTCGGAACACCGGGGAGCTGTTTTTT. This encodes CASSPSGTGRNTGELFF.

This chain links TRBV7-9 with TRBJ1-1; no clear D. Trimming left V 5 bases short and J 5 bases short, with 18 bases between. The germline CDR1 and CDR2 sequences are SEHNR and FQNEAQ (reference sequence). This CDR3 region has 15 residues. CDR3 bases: TGTGCCAGCAGCAAATTCTCCGGCCCGGGAACTGAAGCTTTCTTT. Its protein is CASSKFSGPGTEAFF.

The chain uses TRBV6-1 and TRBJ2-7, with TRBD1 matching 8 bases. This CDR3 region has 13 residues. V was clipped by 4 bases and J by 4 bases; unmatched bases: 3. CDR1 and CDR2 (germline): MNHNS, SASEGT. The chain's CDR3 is CASSVTGGYEQYF. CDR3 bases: TGTGCCAGCAGTGTCACAGGGGGGTACGAGCAGTACTTC.

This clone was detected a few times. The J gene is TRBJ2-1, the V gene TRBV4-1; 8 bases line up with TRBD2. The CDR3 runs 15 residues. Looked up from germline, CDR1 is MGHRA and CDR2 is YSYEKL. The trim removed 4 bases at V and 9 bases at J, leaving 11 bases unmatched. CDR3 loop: CASSPTWTSSAEQFF. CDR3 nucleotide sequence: TGCGCCAGCAGCCCTACCTGGACTAGCTCGGCTGAGCAGTTCTTC.

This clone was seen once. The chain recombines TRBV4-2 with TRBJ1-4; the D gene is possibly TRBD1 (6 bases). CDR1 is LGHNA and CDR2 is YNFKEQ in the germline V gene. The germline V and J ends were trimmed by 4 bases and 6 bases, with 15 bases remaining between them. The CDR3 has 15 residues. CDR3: CASSLPGGQDEKLFF. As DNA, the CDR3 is TGTGCCAGCAGCCTCCCGGGGGGGCAGGATGAAAAACTGTTTTTT.

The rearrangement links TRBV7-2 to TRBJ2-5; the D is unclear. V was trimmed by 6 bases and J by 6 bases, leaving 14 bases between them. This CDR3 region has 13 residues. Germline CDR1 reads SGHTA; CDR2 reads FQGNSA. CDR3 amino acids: CASSVSTGQTQYF. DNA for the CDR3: TGTGCCAGCAGTGTGTCAACGGGTCAGACCCAGTACTTC.

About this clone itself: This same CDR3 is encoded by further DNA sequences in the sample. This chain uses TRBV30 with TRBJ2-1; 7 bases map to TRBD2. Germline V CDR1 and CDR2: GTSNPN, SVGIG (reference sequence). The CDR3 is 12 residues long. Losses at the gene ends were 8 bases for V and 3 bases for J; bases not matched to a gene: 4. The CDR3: CAGASGYNEQFF. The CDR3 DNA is TGTGCCGGAGCTAGCGGCTACAATGAGCAGTTCTTC.

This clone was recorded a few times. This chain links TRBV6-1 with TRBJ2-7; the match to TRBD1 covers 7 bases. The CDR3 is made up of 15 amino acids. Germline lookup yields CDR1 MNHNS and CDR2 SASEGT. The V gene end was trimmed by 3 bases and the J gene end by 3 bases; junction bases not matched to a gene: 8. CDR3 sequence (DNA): TGTGCCAGCAGTGACCACCCCGGACAGGTCTACGAGCAGTACTTC. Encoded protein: CASSDHPGQVYEQYF.

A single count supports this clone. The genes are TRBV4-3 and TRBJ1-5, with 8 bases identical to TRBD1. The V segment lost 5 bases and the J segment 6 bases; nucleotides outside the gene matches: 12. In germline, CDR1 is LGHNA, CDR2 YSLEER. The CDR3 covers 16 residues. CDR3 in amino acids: CASSNEYGTGSQPQHF. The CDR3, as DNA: TGCGCCAGCAGCAACGAGTACGGGACAGGTAGTCAGCCCCAGCATTTT.